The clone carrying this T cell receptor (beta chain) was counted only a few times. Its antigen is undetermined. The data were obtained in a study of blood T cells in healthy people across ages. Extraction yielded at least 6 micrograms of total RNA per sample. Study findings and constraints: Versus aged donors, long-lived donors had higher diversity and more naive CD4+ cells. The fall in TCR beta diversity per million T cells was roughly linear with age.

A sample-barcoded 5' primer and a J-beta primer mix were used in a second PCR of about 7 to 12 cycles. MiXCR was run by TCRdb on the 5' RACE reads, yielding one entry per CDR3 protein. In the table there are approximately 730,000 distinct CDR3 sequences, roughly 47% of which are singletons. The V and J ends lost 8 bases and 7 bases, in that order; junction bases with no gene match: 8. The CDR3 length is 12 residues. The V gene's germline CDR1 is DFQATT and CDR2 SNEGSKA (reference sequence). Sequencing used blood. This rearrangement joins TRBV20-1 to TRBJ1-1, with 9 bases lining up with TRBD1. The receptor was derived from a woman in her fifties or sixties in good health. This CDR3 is CSRPDRGFEAFF. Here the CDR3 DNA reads TGCAGTCGACCGGACAGGGGATTTGAAGCTTTCTTT.